The rows below give T cell receptor beta chains drawn from one sample of a study of identical twins. TCRdb reprocessed the 5' RACE reads via MiXCR and lists one record per CDR3 protein. The sample includes around 680,000 distinct CDR3 sequences, more than 6.5% of them seen just once. This sample was shared with a second study, whose subject was yellow fever vaccine responses in identical twins.

Sequenced material: PBMCs. Receptors originate from a woman under 30 in good health. The CDR3 runs from the conserved cysteine through the conserved F or W. The D gene is left open where the match is weak. Rows give clone size only sometimes, using once, few, many, or a class for an expanded clone.

D gene	V gene	J gene	clone size	CDR3 protein	CDR3 DNA
.	TRBV4-3	TRBJ2-7	.	CASSQVRVRDYLSYEQYF	TGCGCCAGCAGCCAAGTAAGGGTCCGAGACTACCTTTCCTACGAGCAGTACTTC
.	TRBV7-2	TRBJ2-7	few	CASSLGLAFSDEQYF	TGTGCCAGCAGCTTAGGTCTTGCGTTTTCCGACGAGCAGTACTTC
.	TRBV7-9	TRBJ2-4	.	CASSSLPSGVNIQYF	TGTGCCAGCAGCTCCCTGCCTAGTGGGGTCAACATTCAGTACTTC
.	TRBV5-1	TRBJ1-4	many	CASSGGRPTNEKLFF	TGCGCCAGCAGCGGAGGACGTCCAACTAATGAAAAACTGTTTTTT
.	TRBV28	TRBJ2-1	.	CASSGQYPNEQFF	TGTGCCAGCAGTGGCCAGTATCCTAATGAGCAGTTCTTC
TRBD1	TRBV30	TRBJ2-2	.	CAWTGGAFVRGELFF	TGTGCCTGGACAGGGGGAGCTTTCGTTAGGGGGGAGCTGTTTTTT
.	TRBV7-9	TRBJ2-2	few	CASKIQGTGELFF	TGTGCCAGCAAAATACAGGGCACCGGGGAGCTGTTTTTT
.	TRBV20-1	TRBJ2-7	.	CSARDIRTVYEQYF	TGCAGTGCTAGAGATATCCGGACAGTTTACGAGCAGTACTTC
TRBD1	TRBV18	TRBJ2-1	few	CASSPQGAGVLNEQFF	TGTGCCAGCTCACCACAGGGGGCTGGGGTCCTCAATGAGCAGTTCTTC
TRBD2	TRBV5-6	TRBJ2-1	.	CASSFTTSGRVNEQFF	TGTGCCAGCAGCTTCACGACTAGCGGGAGGGTCAATGAGCAGTTCTTC
.	TRBV25-1	TRBJ2-2	.	CASSELSGPGSGTGELFF	TGTGCCAGCAGTGAATTGTCGGGACCAGGGTCGGGCACCGGGGAGCTGTTTTTT
.	TRBV12-3/TRBV12-4	TRBJ1-1	many	CASSLGSSYEAFF	TGTGCCAGCAGTTTAGGGTCAAGCTATGAAGCTTTCTTT
.	TRBV3-1	TRBJ2-7	.	CASSQGRYGGGRNEQYF	TGTGCCAGCAGCCAAGGGAGATATGGCGGGGGCAGGAACGAGCAGTACTTC
.	TRBV7-9	TRBJ1-5	many	CASSFNRRGRADQPQHF	TGTGCCAGCAGCTTTAATCGAAGGGGAAGGGCGGATCAGCCCCAGCATTTT
TRBD2	TRBV20-1	TRBJ2-7	.	CSARDGSGRDYEQYF	TGCAGTGCTAGAGATGGAAGCGGGAGGGATTACGAGCAGTACTTC
.	TRBV10-3	TRBJ2-5	.	CAISERVGDETQYF	TGTGCCATCAGTGAACGTGTGGGAGACGAGACCCAGTACTTC
TRBD2	TRBV27	TRBJ2-7	many	CASSPWTSGGAVYF	TGTGCCAGCAGTCCCTGGACTAGCGGGGGGGCCGTGTACTTC
TRBD2	TRBV20-1	TRBJ2-3	few	CSARPLAGVFDTQYF	TGCAGTGCTCGACCTCTAGCGGGAGTGTTCGATACGCAGTATTTT
.	TRBV21-1	TRBJ2-1	.	CASSKLPVF	TGTGCCAGCAGCAAATTACCGGTCTTC
.	TRBV6-6	TRBJ2-7	few	CASSYSKSEQYF	TGTGCCAGCAGTTACTCGAAGTCCGAGCAGTACTTC
.	TRBV20-1	TRBJ1-1	.	CSAAPRGMNTEAFF	TGCAGTGCCGCCCCTCGGGGAATGAACACTGAAGCTTTCTTT
.	TRBV29-1	TRBJ2-7	many	CSVVRGASYEQYF	TGCAGCGTTGTACGCGGGGCCTCCTACGAGCAGTACTTC
TRBD2	TRBV10-1	TRBJ2-7	many	CASSESSASGSYEQYF	TGCGCCAGCAGTGAGTCGTCGGCTAGCGGGAGTTACGAGCAGTACTTC
.	TRBV7-3	TRBJ2-5	few	CASSPGQSLQETQYF	TGTGCCAGCAGCCCCGGACAGTCTTTACAAGAGACCCAGTACTTC
TRBD2	TRBV15	TRBJ2-7	few	CATSRESSEASGRVYEQYF	TGTGCCACCAGCAGAGAGTCGAGCGAAGCTAGCGGGAGGGTCTACGAGCAGTACTTC
TRBD1	TRBV9	TRBJ2-7	few	CASSSSGQAYEQYF	TGTGCCAGCAGCTCCAGCGGACAGGCCTACGAGCAGTACTTC
TRBD2	TRBV11-2	TRBJ2-3	few	CASRRNIAGESTDTQYF	TGTGCCAGCAGGCGAAATATAGCGGGGGAGAGCACAGATACGCAGTATTTT
.	TRBV9	TRBJ2-1	.	CASSVGGAQFF	TGTGCCAGCAGCGTAGGGGGCGCGCAGTTCTTC
TRBD1	TRBV20-1	TRBJ1-2	few	CSANPGQQNYGYTF	TGCAGTGCTAATCCGGGACAGCAAAACTATGGCTACACCTTC
.	TRBV20-1	TRBJ2-7	many	CSARPSFYEQYF	TGCAGTGCTAGACCAAGTTTCTACGAGCAGTACTTC
.	TRBV5-6	TRBJ1-5	.	CASSYRQAHSNQPQHF	TGTGCCAGCAGCTACCGACAGGCTCATAGCAATCAGCCCCAGCATTTT
TRBD2	TRBV15	TRBJ2-7	many	CATTLAGEAYEQYF	TGTGCCACCACACTAGCGGGAGAGGCCTACGAGCAGTACTTC
TRBD1	TRBV11-1	TRBJ2-2	.	CASSPGVGGGTGELFF	TGTGCCAGCAGCCCCGGGGTAGGGGGCGGCACCGGGGAGCTGTTTTTT
TRBD1	TRBV29-1	TRBJ2-3	many	CSVKGTGGADTQYF	TGCAGCGTTAAAGGGACAGGGGGAGCAGATACGCAGTATTTT
.	TRBV12-3/TRBV12-4	TRBJ1-1	few	CASRGASRDRGTEAFF	TGTGCCAGTAGGGGCGCCTCGAGGGATAGGGGCACTGAAGCTTTCTTT
.	TRBV6-2/TRBV6-3	TRBJ2-1	.	CASSKIALGAWNEQFF	TGTGCCAGCAGTAAGATAGCCCTCGGAGCCTGGAATGAGCAGTTCTTC
TRBD1	TRBV5-1	TRBJ1-4	many	CASSQDRGGNEKLFF	TGCGCCAGCAGCCAAGACAGGGGCGGAAATGAAAAACTGTTTTTT
TRBD1	TRBV29-1	TRBJ2-2	many	CSVETGLDGELFF	TGCAGCGTTGAGACAGGGCTTGACGGGGAGCTGTTTTTT
.	TRBV5-1	TRBJ1-2	few	CASSFTRGTNYGYTF	TGCGCCAGCAGCTTTACCCGCGGGACGAACTATGGCTACACCTTC
TRBD2	TRBV24-1	TRBJ2-7	many	CATSDGGTSRYEQYF	TGTGCCACCAGTGATGGAGGGACTAGCAGATACGAGCAGTACTTC
.	TRBV29-1	TRBJ2-7	.	CSVELVLEQYF	TGCAGCGTTGAATTGGTCCTCGAGCAGTACTTC
.	TRBV14	TRBJ2-5	many	CASSQEVVETQYF	TGTGCCAGCAGCCAAGAGGTGGTTGAGACCCAGTACTTC
.	TRBV6-1	TRBJ2-5	few	CASSIVGFGKLDEETQYF	TGTGCCAGCAGTATCGTGGGGTTTGGGAAATTGGATGAAGAGACCCAGTACTTC
.	TRBV5-5	TRBJ2-7	few	CASSHGPTNYEQYF	TGTGCCAGCAGCCATGGACCAACCAACTACGAGCAGTACTTC
TRBD2	TRBV29-1	TRBJ2-5	.	CSGLTGGETQYF	TGCAGCGGATTGACGGGGGGGGAGACCCAGTACTTC
TRBD1	TRBV20-1	TRBJ1-1	few	CSASARPGGLFLVTNTEAFF	TGCAGTGCTAGCGCCCGGCCAGGGGGCTTGTTTTTAGTTACTAACACTGAAGCTTTCTTT
TRBD1	TRBV7-9	TRBJ2-3	many	CASSSGQGRGTDTQYF	TGTGCCAGCAGCTCAGGACAGGGGAGGGGTACAGATACGCAGTATTTT
.	TRBV2	TRBJ1-5	few	CASSDQGNSQPQHF	TGTGCCAGCAGTGACCAGGGCAACAGTCAGCCCCAGCATTTT
.	TRBV29-1	TRBJ1-1	many	CSVESGAKGTEAFF	TGCAGCGTGGAGTCCGGGGCAAAAGGCACTGAAGCTTTCTTT
.	TRBV7-6	TRBJ1-1	.	CASSPNREDTEAFF	TGTGCCAGCAGCCCGAACCGGGAGGACACTGAAGCTTTCTTT